The sequence of this TCR beta chain was determined in a study of blood T cells in healthy people across ages. Study findings and constraints: A conclusive naive versus antigen-experienced comparison was prevented by the unsorted PBMCs.

This clonotype was counted only a few times. The antigen is not known. The junction departs from germline at one end; a sequencing error may be responsible. Isolation per sample recovered at least 7 million PBMCs. Sample-barcoded 5' priming and a J-beta primer mix drove a second PCR of about 6 to 12 cycles. TCRdb re-analysed the 5' RACE reads in MiXCR, keeping a single row per CDR3 protein. The table shows about 1.4 million distinct CDR3 sequences, with roughly 60% occurring only once. Sequencing was performed on blood. This TCR was sampled from a man between 18 and 29 years old in good health.

DNA of the CDR3: TGCGCCAGCAGTCAAGGGGTGGGACAGCGAATCTATGGCTACACCTTC. It is translated as CASSQGVGQRIYGYTF. V is TRBV4-1 and J is TRBJ1-2; 7 bases map to TRBD1. The CDR3 is 16 amino acids. CDR1 is MGHRA, CDR2 YSYEKL, per germline.